This T cell receptor beta chain appears in the sequencing data of a study of PD-1 blockade in classical Hodgkin lymphoma (dated by TCRdb to 2018 to 2020). The study in broad terms: The study used TCR beta sequencing and CyTOF to define a peripheral blood immune signature of response to PD-1 blockade in classical Hodgkin lymphoma.

V sheds 4 bases and J sheds 7 bases, leaving 11 bases between their ends. The CDR3 runs 14 amino acids, cysteine and phenylalanine included. Only CDR3 DNA is held: 42 bases, read in frame from base 1. The CDR1 and CDR2 encoded by the germline V gene are MNHEY and SVGAGI. Here is what the overall study found, with its caveats: The study was limited to a single clinical trial cohort, and causes of repertoire differences, possibly disease activity or prior therapy, remained undefined. Baseline TCR diversity was reported to be lower in newly diagnosed patients than in healthy donors and to be lower still in relapsed/refractory patients.

The time point tag for this specimen amounts to: newly diagnosed, previously untreated cHL patient sample. Using a Miltenyi CD4+ T cell isolation kit, CD4+ T cells were purified from thawed PBMCs through magnetic negative selection. PBMCs from patients with newly diagnosed, previously untreated classical Hodgkin lymphoma were sequenced as a comparison group for the relapsed/refractory trial patients. Peripheral blood was collected in 8 mL Vacutainer Cell Preparation Tubes, from which PBMCs were isolated by centrifugation and then cryopreserved. Purified CD4+ and CD8+ fractions were prepared only for cases where an additional PBMC sample was available. Magnetically labelled cells were removed on LS columns in a quadroMACS separator, and the flow-through was collected as the purified fraction. The Qiagen DNeasy kit was used to extract genomic DNA from unsorted PBMCs and from the negatively selected CD4+ and CD8+ fractions. Amplification of TCR beta CDR3 regions was done by immunoSEQ multiplex PCR with primers that anneal to V and J segments. A synthetic immune receptor repertoire was used to minimize amplification bias, and any residual bias was removed computationally once sequencing was done. Turning to the authors' computational methods: Custom Python scripts were used to quantify repertoire diversity as the Shannon entropy index. Unsorted, CD4+ and CD8+ repertoires were analyzed separately, except in combined analyses where CD4+ and CD8+ sequences were merged in silico. The immuneACCESS repertoire file appears here via TCRdb, limited to in-frame rearrangements. These files lack a portion of the clones; in checked studies, under half of the deficit traces to unresolved V genes, and the cause of the others is not known. D and trimming come from the DNA, and the V and J calls and clone size come from that table. The sample table shows 20,000 to 25,000 clones, and roughly nine tenths are seen once. Of the sample, more than 0.45% is held by the ten largest clones.

Points on this clone: Its antigen is currently not known. No base quality information exists; no much larger clone differs at one position.

The sequence was obtained from a human donor with classical Hodgkin lymphoma. Sequencing was done on a sample of CD4+ T cells from blood. The chain joins TRBV6-5 to TRBJ1-6; the best D guess is TRBD1, with 5 bases matching. The bases read TGTGCCAGCAGTTCAGGACAAGGAAATTCACCCCTCCACTTT. It is translated as CASSSGQGNSPLHF.